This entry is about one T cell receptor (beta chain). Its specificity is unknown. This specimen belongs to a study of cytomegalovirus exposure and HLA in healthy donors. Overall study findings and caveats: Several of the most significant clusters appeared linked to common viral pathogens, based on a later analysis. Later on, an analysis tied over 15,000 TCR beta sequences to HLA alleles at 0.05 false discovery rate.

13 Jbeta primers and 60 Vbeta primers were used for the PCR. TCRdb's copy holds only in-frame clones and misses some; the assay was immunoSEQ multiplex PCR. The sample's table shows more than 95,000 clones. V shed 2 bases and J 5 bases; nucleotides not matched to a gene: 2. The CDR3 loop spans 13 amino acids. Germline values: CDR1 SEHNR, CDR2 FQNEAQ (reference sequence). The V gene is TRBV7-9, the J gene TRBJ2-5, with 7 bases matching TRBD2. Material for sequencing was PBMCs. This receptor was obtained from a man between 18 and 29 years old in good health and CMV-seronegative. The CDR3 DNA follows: TGTGCCAGCAGCTTATCCGGGGGGGAGACCCAGTACTTC. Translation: CASSLSGGETQYF.